The T cell receptor beta chain under discussion was sequenced for a study of control samples from healthy donors and cancer patients. Germline trimming cut 7 bases from V and 5 bases from J; bases unmatched to any gene: 5. The CDR3 totals 12 residues. CDR1 is SQVTM, CDR2 ANQGSEA, per germline. Data came from immunoSEQ multiplex PCR; TCRdb stores just in-frame clones and leaves some out. The sample has some 90,000 clones, approximately 86% seen once. V gene TRBV29-1 combines with J gene TRBJ1-5, with TRBD1 identical over 7 bases. The sample consisted of blood. The TCR comes from a woman aged 50 to 60 in good health. CDR3 nucleotide sequence: TGCAGCGCAACAGGGGACGATCAGCCCCAGCATTTT. It specifies CSATGDDQPQHF.